This T cell receptor (beta chain) was captured in a study of post-analysis software for immune sequencing data (dated by TCRdb to 2015 to 2017). Regarding the complete study: Relapsing-remitting, secondary progressive and progressive-relapsing multiple sclerosis were recorded as disease courses, and subtype annotation was lacking for some patients. A subset of samples was prepared in parallel using single-end sample barcoding, then pooled and co-amplified after Illumina adapter ligation. The multiple sclerosis patient repertoires were compared with 10 or so previously published healthy control repertoires from donors aged about 6 to 25 years. The investigation overall reported the following: Significantly higher frequencies in patients than in controls were found for five TRBV segments, including TRBV5-6, TRBV5-1 and TRBV20-1. Multiple sclerosis patients had significantly lower normalized Chao1 diversity than controls, a result that suggests substantial peripheral T-cell clonal expansion. When samples were clustered directly using the F measure, samples prepared in the same batch co-clustered strongly, which prompted a batch-effect correction. The multiple sclerosis patient group was slightly younger than the control group.

To demonstrate the VDJtools post-analysis software, the study profiled TCR beta repertoires from the peripheral blood of 13 young patients with multiple sclerosis. Multiple sclerosis patients were children and adolescents aged about 6 to 16 years. The sample holds one count of this clonotype. Its antigen specificity is not known. No base quality values were provided; no much bigger clone lies one nucleotide off. For CDR1 and CDR2, the germline V gene lists MDHEN and SYDVKM. Trimming costs V 2 bases and J 5 bases, and their ends lie 9 bases apart. The CDR3 has 14 amino acids, counting the end cysteine and phenylalanine. The retained sequence is limited to the CDR3, 42 bases, with the frame set at the first base. The method was PCR. The data were produced on an Illumina HiSeq 2500. To reduce PCR and sequencing biases, unique molecular identifiers were incorporated into the TCR beta cDNA libraries. Every 1 to 10 million input T cells yielded approximately 500,000 cDNA molecules, meaning each molecule approximated one T cell. Patient libraries were prepared and sequenced with the same protocol used for the earlier healthy control dataset. Within a given batch, samples were prepared together, multiplexed and sequenced on the same HiSeq lane. Per the source publication's procedure: MIGEC was used to process the raw barcoded reads, and molecular identifier groups with only a single read were discarded before consensus assembly and CDR3 extraction. VDJtools was used for post-analysis of the clonotype tables, and diversity was normalized by down-sampling every dataset to the size of the smallest sample. Repertoire overlap clustering matched CDR3 amino acid but not nucleotide sequences to correct batch-related cross-sample contamination. Using fastp at Q25 and MiXCR, TCRdb reprocessed the public reads and kept productive beta chains. Identical CDR3 proteins give one entry, which carries the most common genes and DNA. The V and J calls were not made by the authors but by TCRdb's processing. For this sample there are hundreds of thousands of distinct CDR3 sequences; roughly 27% appear just once. Together, the top ten hold approximately 0.6% of the sample.

The sequenced sample was blood. This receptor was obtained from a girl aged 5-17 years with multiple sclerosis. Here the chain combines TRBV28 and TRBJ1-4, with TRBD1 perhaps the D gene, on 6 matching bases. The CDR3 here reads CASSLSRGNEKLFF. DNA sequence: TGTGCCAGCAGTTTAAGCAGGGGAAATGAAAAACTGTTTTTT.